This T cell receptor beta chain was recorded in a study of identical twins. The study's findings and limits: Within monozygotic twins, out-of-frame TCR alpha sharing was underestimated by the models.

TCRdb re-analysed the 5' RACE reads in MiXCR, keeping a single row per CDR3 protein. The profile covers 690,000 or so distinct CDR3 sequences, with approximately 6% appearing a single time and 1.5% to 2% taken by the ten largest. The V end was cut by 6 bases, the J end by 7 bases, with 13 bases between. The CDR3 is made up of 13 amino acids. Germline V gives CDR1 DFQATT, CDR2 SNEGSKA (reference sequence). This clonotype was observed a handful of times. Its antigen is not known. Sequences were obtained from naive T cells sorted from blood. The genes are TRBV20-1 and TRBJ1-6, with D tentatively TRBD1 (6 bases). The TCR originated in a man aged 18 to 30 in good health. The CDR3 sequence is CSARWGQNSPLHF. CDR3 coding DNA: TGCAGTGCCAGATGGGGGCAGAATTCACCCCTCCACTTT.